This T cell receptor (beta chain) was identified during a study of T cells in Graves' hyperthyroidism and ophthalmopathy. Participants, patients aged 18 to 65, had newly diagnosed hyperthyroidism with a duration under 2 months. This clonotype came up a few times. Its antigen is currently unknown. The CDR3 loop spans 17 amino acids. Losses at the gene ends were 3 bases for V and 0 bases for J; bases not matched to a gene: 9. Germline CDR1 is ENHRY and CDR2 is SYGVKD. Study findings and constraints: A 13 V-J signature model discriminated ophthalmopathy versus stable hyperthyroidism. Also found in blood were most expanded thyroid clonotypes above 0.001.

Researchers took RNA transcripts and amplified the TCR beta CDR3 regions from them. First-round RT-PCR of the TCR CDR3 relied on the HTBI primer set. MiXCR, run by TCRdb on the multiplex PCR reads, gives a single entry per CDR3 protein. The table records under 200,000 distinct CDR3 sequences, about 9.4% of them present only once. The sequenced sample consisted of blood. The clonotype comes from a woman aged 18-35 years with Graves' hyperthyroidism that later progressed to Graves' ophthalmopathy. The chain uses TRBV10-3 and TRBJ2-3; 7 bases fit TRBD2. The DNA for the CDR3 is TGTGCCATCAGTGATGTATCGGGGAGGGTTAGCACAGATACGCAGTATTTT. Translation: CAISDVSGRVSTDTQYF.